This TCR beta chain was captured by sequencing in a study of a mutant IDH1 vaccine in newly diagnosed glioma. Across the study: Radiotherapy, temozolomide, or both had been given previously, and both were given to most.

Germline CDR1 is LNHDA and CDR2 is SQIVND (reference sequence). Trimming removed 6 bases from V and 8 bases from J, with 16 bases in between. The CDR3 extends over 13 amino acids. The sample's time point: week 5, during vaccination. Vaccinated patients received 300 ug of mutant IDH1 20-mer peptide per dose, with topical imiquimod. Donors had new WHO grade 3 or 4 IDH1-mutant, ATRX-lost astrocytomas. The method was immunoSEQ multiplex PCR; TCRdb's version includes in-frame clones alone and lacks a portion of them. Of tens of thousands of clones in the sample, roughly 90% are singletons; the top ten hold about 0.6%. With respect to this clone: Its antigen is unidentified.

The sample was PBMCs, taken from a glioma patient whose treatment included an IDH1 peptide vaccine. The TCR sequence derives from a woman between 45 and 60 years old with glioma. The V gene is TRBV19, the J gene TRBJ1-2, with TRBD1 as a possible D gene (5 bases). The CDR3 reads CASSQAGGNGYTF. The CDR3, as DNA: TGTGCCAGTAGCCAAGCTGGGGGGAACGGCTACACCTTC.